This T cell receptor beta chain is drawn from a study of a mutant IDH1 vaccine in newly diagnosed glioma. Study at large: Eight vaccine injections were given to patients in weeks 1, 3, 5, 7, 11, 15, 19 and 23. Averaging approximately 40 years of age, treated patients were roughly 60% male and approximately 40% female. In some groups vaccination began 4-6 weeks post-radiotherapy; others received it with temozolomide.

Regarding time point: week 11, during vaccination. Vaccinated patients received 300 ug of mutant IDH1 20-mer peptide per dose, with topical imiquimod. Donors' newly diagnosed IDH1-mutant WHO grade 3 or 4 astrocytomas lacked nuclear ATRX. As concerns this clone: What it binds is not known.

Some clones are missing from TCRdb's copy, which holds only in-frame ones; the method was immunoSEQ multiplex PCR. This repertoire shows some 60,000 clones, approximately 80% found once; its top ten account for 3.6%. From germline, CDR1 is MDHEN and CDR2 SYDVKM. CDR3 length: 13 residues. V lost 1 base, J lost 6 bases, and 8 bases lay in between. This sequence originates from a man aged 25-45 years with glioma. V gene TRBV28 combines with J gene TRBJ2-3; D not certain. The source material was PBMCs, sampled from a glioma patient whose treatment included an IDH1 peptide vaccine. The CDR3 loop is CASSLLGVDTQYF. Written as DNA, the CDR3 is TGTGCCAGCAGTTTATTAGGCGTGGATACGCAGTATTTT.